These T cell receptor beta chains were read from a single sample in a study of blood T cell repertoires in COVID-19. Sequenced by immunoSEQ multiplex PCR; TCRdb stores in-frame clones only, minus some. Seen here are about 250,000 clones, about 80% observed once, and the top ten hold 8.9%. The sample comprised peripheral blood. All receptors come from a man older than 75 with acute or convalescent COVID-19. CDR3s include the opening cysteine and the closing phenylalanine or tryptophan. A D gene is named only where the DNA matches it firmly.

j_gene	v_gene	d_gene	CDR3nt	CDR3aa
TRBJ2-4	TRBV7-3	NA	TGTGCCAGCAGCTTAACGGGGAGTAACATTCAGTACTTC	CASSLTGSNIQYF
TRBJ1-4	TRBV28	NA	TGTGCCAGCAGTTTTATAGGGGGGGCAAGTAGTGAAAAACTGTTTTTT	CASSFIGGASSEKLFF
TRBJ1-1	TRBV7-9	NA	TGTGCCAGCAGCCCGGGACATCCTGAAGCTTTCTTT	CASSPGHPEAFF
TRBJ1-1	TRBV5-1	NA	TGCGCCAGCAGCTCCGACGGGCGGGGAGCTTTCTTT	CASSSDGRGAFF
TRBJ1-5	TRBV28	TRBD1	TGTGCCAGCAGTTTATGGGGACAGAGGCAGCCCCAGCATTTT	CASSLWGQRQPQHF
TRBJ1-1	TRBV7-9	TRBD1	TGTGCCAGCAGCTTAGGGACAGGGTTAAACACTGAAGCTTTCTTT	CASSLGTGLNTEAFF
TRBJ1-5	TRBV6-5	NA	TGTGCCAGCAGGGGCACCAATAGCAATCAGCCCCAGCATTTT	CASRGTNSNQPQHF
TRBJ2-5	TRBV4-2	TRBD1	TGTGCCAGCAGCCAAGATCGGGGGAGGACAGGGCGGGAGACCCAGTACTTC	CASSQDRGRTGRETQYF
TRBJ1-4	TRBV13	TRBD1	TGTGCCAGCAGCCCCGGACAGGAATGGGAAAAACTGTTTTTT	CASSPGQEWEKLFF
TRBJ2-2	TRBV27	NA	TGTGCCAGCAGTTCCTTCACCGGGGAGCTGTTTTTT	CASSSFTGELFF
TRBJ1-6	TRBV28	TRBD1	TGTGCCAGCAGTTTAGGACAGGCGCGCTCACCCCTCCACTTT	CASSLGQARSPLHF
TRBJ1-1	TRBV30	NA	TGTGCCTGGGCTCTCGGTCTCCCTCAGGGTGAAGCTTTCTTT	CAWALGLPQGEAFF
TRBJ1-6	TRBV5-8	NA	TGTGCCAGCAGCTCCCGGGTTGGGAATTCACCCCTCCACTTT	CASSSRVGNSPLHF
TRBJ1-5	TRBV9	NA	TGTGCCAGCAGCACCTCGAGGTTTAATCAGCCCCAGCATTTT	CASSTSRFNQPQHF
TRBJ1-2	TRBV7-9	NA	TGTGCCAGCAGCTCGGTCCACAGGGATGGAAGCTATGGCTACACCTTC	CASSSVHRDGSYGYTF
TRBJ2-7	TRBV6-5	TRBD1	TGTGCCAGCAGTTACGGAGGGACAGGGCATTACGAGCAGTACTTC	CASSYGGTGHYEQYF
TRBJ1-2	TRBV2	NA	TGTGCCAGCAGTTTGGAGGGTCGGAACTATGGCTACACCTTC	CASSLEGRNYGYTF